This T cell receptor (beta chain) is from a study of Tregs in tolerant kidney transplant recipients. Whole-study context: Mixed chimerism was transient after nonmyeloablative marrow transplants from related graft donors.

This clone was counted a single time. Its antigen is unidentified. Unstimulated regulatory T cells (CD4+CD25+CD127-), CD4+CD25- non-regulatory cells, CD4 and CD8 cells were FACS-sorted from thawed PBMCs. Produced via immunoSEQ multiplex PCR; TCRdb's table is partial and in-frame only. Of 90,000 to 120,000 clones listed, around 89% are singletons. Study conclusions and caveats: Changing PCR primers prevented nucleotide comparison between some patients' samples. The most relevant donor-specific Treg TCRbeta repertoire apparently came from expansion with activated donor B cells.

This TCR derives from a human donor who received a combined kidney and bone marrow transplant. The sequencing here drew on CD4+ T cells from blood, taken before the transplant.

The CDR3 loop reads CSVGDRANTGELFF. The CDR3 coding sequence is TGCAGCGTTGGGGACAGGGCGAACACCGGGGAGCTGTTTTTT. The chain employs TRBV29-1 and TRBJ2-2, with TRBD1 identical over 9 bases. The V gene end was trimmed by 4 bases and the J gene end by 0 bases; junction bases not matched to a gene: 0. This CDR3 is built from 14 residues. CDR1 and CDR2 from the germline V gene are SQVTM and ANQGSEA.